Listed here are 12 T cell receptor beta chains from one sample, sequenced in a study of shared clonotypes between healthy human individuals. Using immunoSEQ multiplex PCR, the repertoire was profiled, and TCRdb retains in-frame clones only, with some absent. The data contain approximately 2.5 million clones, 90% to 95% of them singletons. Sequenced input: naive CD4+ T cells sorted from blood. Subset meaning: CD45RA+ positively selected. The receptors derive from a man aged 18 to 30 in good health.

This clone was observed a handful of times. CDR3 nucleotides: TGTGCCAGTAGTGTTACAGGTGACAGCAATCAGCCCCAGCATTTT. This encodes CASSVTGDSNQPQHF. The V and J genes are TRBV19 and TRBJ1-5; TRBD1 is a possible D gene (5 bases). V was pared by 5 bases and J by 1 base, with 12 bases between. Looked up from germline, CDR1 is LNHDA and CDR2 is SQIVND (reference sequence). The CDR3 has 15 residues.

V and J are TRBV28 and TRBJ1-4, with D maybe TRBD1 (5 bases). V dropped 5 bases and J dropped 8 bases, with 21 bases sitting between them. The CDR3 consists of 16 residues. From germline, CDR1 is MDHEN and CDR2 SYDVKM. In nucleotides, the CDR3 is TGTGCCAGCAGTCTGAACCCGGGACTAGAGGGGGAAAAACTGTTTTTT. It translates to CASSLNPGLEGEKLFF.

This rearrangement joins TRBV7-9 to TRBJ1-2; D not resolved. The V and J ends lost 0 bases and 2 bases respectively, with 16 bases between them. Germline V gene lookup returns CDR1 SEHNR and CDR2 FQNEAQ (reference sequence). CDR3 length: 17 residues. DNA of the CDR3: TGTGCCAGCAGCTTAGCTGTCAGGCTGACTACGAACTATGGCTACACCTTC. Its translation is CASSLAVRLTTNYGYTF.

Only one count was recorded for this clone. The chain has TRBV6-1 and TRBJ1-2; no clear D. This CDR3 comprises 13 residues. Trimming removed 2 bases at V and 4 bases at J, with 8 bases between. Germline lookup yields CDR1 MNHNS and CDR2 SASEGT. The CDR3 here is CASSEMVFYGYTF. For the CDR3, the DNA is TGTGCCAGCAGTGAAATGGTTTTCTATGGCTACACCTTC.

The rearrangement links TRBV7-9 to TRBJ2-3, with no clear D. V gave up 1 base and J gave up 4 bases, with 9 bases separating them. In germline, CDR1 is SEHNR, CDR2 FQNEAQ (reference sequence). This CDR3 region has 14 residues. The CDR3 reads CASSLGDAADTQYF. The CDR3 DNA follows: TGTGCCAGCAGCTTAGGGGATGCGGCAGATACGCAGTATTTT.

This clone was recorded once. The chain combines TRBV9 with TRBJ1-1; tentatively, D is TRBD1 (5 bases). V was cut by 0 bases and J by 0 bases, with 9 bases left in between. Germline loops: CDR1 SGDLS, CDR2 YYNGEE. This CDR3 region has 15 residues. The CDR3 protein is CASSVAPDMNTEAFF. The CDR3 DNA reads TGTGCCAGCAGCGTAGCCCCGGACATGAACACTGAAGCTTTCTTT.

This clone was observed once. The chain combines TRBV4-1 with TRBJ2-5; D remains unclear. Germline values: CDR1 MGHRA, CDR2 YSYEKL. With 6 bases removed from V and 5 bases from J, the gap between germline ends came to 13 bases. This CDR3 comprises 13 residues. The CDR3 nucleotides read TGCGCCAGCAGTCGGACCCTGTTGGAGACCCAGTACTTC. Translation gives CASSRTLLETQYF.

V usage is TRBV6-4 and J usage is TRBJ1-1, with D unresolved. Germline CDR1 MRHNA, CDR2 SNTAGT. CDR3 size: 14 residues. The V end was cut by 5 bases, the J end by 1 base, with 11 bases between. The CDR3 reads CASSPREGNTEAFF. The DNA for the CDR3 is TGTGCCAGCAGTCCCCGAGAAGGGAACACTGAAGCTTTCTTT.

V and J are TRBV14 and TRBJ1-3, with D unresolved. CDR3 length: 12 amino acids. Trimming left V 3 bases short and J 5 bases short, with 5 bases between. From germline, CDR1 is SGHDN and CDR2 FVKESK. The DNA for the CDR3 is TGTGCCAGCAGCCACCTGCGAAACACCATATATTTT. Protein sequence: CASSHLRNTIYF. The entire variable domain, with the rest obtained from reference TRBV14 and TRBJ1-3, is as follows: EAGVTQFPSHSVIEKGQTVTLRCDPISGHDNLYWYRRVMGKEIKFLLHFVKESKQDESGMPNNRFLAERTGGTYSTLKVQPAELEDSGVYFCASSHLRNTIYFGEGSWLTVV.

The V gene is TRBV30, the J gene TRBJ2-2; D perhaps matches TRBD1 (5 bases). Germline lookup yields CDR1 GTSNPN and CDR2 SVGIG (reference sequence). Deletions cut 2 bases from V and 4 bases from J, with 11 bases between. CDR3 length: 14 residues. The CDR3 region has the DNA TGTGCCTGGAGTCCTCAGGGCAGCACCGGGGAGCTGTTTTTT. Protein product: CAWSPQGSTGELFF.

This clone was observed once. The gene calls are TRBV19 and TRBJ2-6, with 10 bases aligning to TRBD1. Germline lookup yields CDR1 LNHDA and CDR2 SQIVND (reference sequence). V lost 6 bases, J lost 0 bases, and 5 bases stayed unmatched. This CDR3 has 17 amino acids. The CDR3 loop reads CASSQGQGNSGANVLTF. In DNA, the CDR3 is TGTGCCAGTAGCCAGGGACAGGGGAACTCTGGGGCCAACGTCCTGACTTTC.

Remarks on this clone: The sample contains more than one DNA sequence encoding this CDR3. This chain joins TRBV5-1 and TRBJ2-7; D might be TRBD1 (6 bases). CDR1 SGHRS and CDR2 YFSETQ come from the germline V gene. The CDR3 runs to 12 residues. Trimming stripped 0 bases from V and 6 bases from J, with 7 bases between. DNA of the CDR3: TGCGCCAGCAGCTTGGTAGGGGGCGAGCAGTACTTC. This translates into CASSLVGGEQYF.